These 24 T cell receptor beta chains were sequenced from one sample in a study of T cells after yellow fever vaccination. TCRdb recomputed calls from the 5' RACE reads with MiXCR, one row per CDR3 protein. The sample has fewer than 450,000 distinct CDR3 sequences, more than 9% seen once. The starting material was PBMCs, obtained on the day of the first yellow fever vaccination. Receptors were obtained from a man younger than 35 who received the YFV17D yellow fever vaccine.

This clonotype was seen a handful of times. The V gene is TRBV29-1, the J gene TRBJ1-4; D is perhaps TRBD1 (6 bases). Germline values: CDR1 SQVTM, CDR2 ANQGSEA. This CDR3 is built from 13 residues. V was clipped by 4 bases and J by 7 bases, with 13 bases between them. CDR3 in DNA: TGCAGCGTTGGCGGTCAGGGGTTTGAAAAACTGTTTTTT. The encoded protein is CSVGGQGFEKLFF.

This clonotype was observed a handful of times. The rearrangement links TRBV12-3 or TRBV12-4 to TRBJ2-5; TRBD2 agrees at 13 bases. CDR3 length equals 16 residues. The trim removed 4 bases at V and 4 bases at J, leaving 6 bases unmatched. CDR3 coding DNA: TGTGCCAGCAGTTGGACTAGCGGGGGTTTTCGAGAGACCCAGTACTTC. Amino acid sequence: CASSWTSGGFRETQYF.

In nucleotides, the CDR3 is TGTGCCAGCAGCTCGTCGACAACTGGGGCCAACGTCCTGACTTTC. This translates into CASSSSTTGANVLTF. The chain is built from TRBV7-9 and TRBJ2-6, with D uncertain. V was clipped by 4 bases and J by 2 bases, with 9 bases between them. The CDR3 length is 15 residues. Germline CDR1 and CDR2: SEHNR and FQNEAQ (reference sequence).

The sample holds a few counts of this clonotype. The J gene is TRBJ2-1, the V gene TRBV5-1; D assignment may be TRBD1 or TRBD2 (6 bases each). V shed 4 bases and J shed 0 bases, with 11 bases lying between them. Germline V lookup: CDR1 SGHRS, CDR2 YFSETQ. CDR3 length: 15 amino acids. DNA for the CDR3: TGCGCCAGCAGCAGGGGGGCGAGCTCCTACAATGAGCAGTTCTTC. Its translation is CASSRGASSYNEQFF.

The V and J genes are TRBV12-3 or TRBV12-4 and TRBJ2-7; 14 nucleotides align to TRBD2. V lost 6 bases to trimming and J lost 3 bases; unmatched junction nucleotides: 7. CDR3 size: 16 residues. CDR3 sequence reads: CASSPGTSGGIYEQYF. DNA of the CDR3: TGTGCCAGCAGCCCCGGGACTAGCGGGGGTATCTACGAGCAGTACTTC.

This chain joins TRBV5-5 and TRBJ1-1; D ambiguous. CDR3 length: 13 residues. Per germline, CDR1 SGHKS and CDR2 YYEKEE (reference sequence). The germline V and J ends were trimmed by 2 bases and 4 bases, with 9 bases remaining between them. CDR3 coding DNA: TGTGCCAGCAGCTTCAATTGGGGCACTGAAGCTTTCTTT. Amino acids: CASSFNWGTEAFF.

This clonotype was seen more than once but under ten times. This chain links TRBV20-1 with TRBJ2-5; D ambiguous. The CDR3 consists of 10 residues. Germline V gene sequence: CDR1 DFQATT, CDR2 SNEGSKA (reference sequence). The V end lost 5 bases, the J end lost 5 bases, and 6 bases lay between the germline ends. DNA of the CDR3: TGCAGTGCTCCGAGGGAGACCCAGTACTTC. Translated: CSAPRETQYF.

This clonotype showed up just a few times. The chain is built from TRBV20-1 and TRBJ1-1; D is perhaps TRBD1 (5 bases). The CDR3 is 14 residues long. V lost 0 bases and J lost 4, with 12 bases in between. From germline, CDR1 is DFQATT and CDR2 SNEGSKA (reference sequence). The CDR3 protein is CSARESGLFTEAFF. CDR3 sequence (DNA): TGCAGTGCTAGAGAATCGGGGCTGTTCACTGAAGCTTTCTTT.

CDR3 amino acids: CASKEWGANNSPLHF. CDR3 in DNA: TGTGCCAGCAAGGAATGGGGCGCAAATAATTCACCCCTCCACTTT. The chain has TRBV6-1 and TRBJ1-6; weak D call: TRBD1 (5 bases). The germline CDR1 and CDR2 sequences are MNHNS and SASEGT. This CDR3 has 15 residues. Trimming took off 7 bases at V and 5 bases at J, with 15 bases between the two ends.

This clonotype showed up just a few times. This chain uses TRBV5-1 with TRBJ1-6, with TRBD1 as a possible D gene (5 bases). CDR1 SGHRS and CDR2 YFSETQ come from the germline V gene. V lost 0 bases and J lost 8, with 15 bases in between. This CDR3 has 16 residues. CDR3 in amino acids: CASSLGQGLPHSPLHF. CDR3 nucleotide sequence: TGCGCCAGCAGCTTGGGTCAGGGATTACCGCATTCACCCCTCCACTTT.

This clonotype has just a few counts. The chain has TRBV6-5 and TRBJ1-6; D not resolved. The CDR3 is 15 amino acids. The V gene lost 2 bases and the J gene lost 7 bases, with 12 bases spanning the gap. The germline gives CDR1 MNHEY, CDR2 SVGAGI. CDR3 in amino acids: CASSYRGRVNSPLHF. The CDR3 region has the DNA TGTGCCAGCAGTTACCGCGGACGGGTAAATTCACCCCTCCACTTT.

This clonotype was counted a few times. CDR3 DNA sequence: TGCAGTGCAACCCCCGGGACGGGAAATGAAAAACTGTTTTTT. Protein sequence: CSATPGTGNEKLFF. The chain uses TRBV20-1 and TRBJ1-4; perhaps TRBD1 as D (5 bases). The V gene lost 6 bases and the J gene lost 5 bases, with 16 bases spanning the gap. The CDR3 sequence is 14 residues long. Germline lookup yields CDR1 DFQATT and CDR2 SNEGSKA (reference sequence).

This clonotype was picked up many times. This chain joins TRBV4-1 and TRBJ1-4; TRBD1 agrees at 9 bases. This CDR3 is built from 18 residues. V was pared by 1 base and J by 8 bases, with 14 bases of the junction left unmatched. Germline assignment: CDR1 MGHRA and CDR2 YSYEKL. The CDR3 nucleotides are TGCGCCAGCAGCCAAGTCCCTTATAAACAGGGGGCAGGGGAAAAACTGTTTTTT. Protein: CASSQVPYKQGAGEKLFF.

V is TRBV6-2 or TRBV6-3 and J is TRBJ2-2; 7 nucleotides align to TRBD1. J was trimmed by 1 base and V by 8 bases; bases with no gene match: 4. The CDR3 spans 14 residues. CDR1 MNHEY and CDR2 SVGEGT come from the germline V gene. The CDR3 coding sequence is TGTGCCAGCGGATGGACAGGGAACACCGGGGAGCTGTTTTTT. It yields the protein CASGWTGNTGELFF.

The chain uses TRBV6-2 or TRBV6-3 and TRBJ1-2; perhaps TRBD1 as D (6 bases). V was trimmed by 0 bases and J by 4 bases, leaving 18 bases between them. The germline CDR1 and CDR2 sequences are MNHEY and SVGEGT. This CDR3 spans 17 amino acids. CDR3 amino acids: CASSYSPLRQDRYGYTF. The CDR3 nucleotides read TGTGCCAGCAGTTACTCCCCTTTACGACAGGACCGCTATGGCTACACCTTC.

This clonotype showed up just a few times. The CDR3 DNA reads as TGTGCCAGCAGTGAAAGGGGGCCCGGCGGAGATACGCAGTATTTT. It codes for CASSERGPGGDTQYF. This chain joins TRBV6-1 and TRBJ2-3; TRBD1 aligns across 7 bases. V gave up 2 bases and J gave up 5 bases; unmatched junction bases: 7. This CDR3 comprises 15 residues. Germline CDR1 reads MNHNS; CDR2 reads SASEGT.

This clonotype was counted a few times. The CDR3 protein is CASSYEYAGELFF. For the CDR3, the DNA is TGTGCCAGCAGTTACGAATATGCCGGGGAGCTGTTTTTT. J is TRBJ2-2 and V is TRBV6-5; D gene unclear. This CDR3 is built from 13 residues. With 2 bases removed from V and 6 bases from J, the gap between germline ends came to 7 bases. The V gene's germline CDR1 is MNHEY and CDR2 SVGAGI.

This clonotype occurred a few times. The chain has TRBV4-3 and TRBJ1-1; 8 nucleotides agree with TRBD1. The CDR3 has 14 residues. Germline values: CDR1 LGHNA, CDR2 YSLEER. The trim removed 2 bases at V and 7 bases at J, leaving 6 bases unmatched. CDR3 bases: TGCGCCAGCAGCCAATACGACAGGGGTAATGAAGCTTTCTTT. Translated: CASSQYDRGNEAFF.

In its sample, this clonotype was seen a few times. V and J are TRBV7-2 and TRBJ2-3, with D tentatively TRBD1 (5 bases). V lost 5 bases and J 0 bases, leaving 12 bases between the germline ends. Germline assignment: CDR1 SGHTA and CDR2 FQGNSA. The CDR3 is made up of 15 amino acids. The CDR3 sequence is CASSRVGDSTDTQYF. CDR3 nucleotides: TGTGCCAGCAGCCGCGTAGGGGATAGCACAGATACGCAGTATTTT.

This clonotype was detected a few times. This CDR3 is CASSYGTGSNQPQHF. The CDR3 DNA reads TGTGCCAGTAGTTACGGGACAGGGAGCAATCAGCCCCAGCATTTT. V usage is TRBV19 and J usage is TRBJ1-5, with TRBD1 matching over 9 bases. CDR1 is LNHDA, CDR2 SQIVND, per germline (reference sequence). With 5 bases clipped from V and 1 base from J, the junction kept 3 bases outside the gene matches. The CDR3 runs 15 residues.

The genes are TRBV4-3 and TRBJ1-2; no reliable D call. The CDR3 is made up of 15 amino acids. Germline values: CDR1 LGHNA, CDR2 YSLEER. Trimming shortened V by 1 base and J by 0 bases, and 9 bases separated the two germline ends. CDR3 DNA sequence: TGCGCCAGCAGCCAAGTTACAGCAGCTAACTATGGCTACACCTTC. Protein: CASSQVTAANYGYTF.

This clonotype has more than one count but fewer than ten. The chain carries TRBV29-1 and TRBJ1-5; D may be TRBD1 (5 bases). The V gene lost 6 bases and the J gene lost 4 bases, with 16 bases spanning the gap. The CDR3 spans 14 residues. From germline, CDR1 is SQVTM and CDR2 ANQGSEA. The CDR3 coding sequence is TGCAGCGTCACCCGGGGCTCGGAGAATCAGCCCCAGCATTTT. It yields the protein CSVTRGSENQPQHF.

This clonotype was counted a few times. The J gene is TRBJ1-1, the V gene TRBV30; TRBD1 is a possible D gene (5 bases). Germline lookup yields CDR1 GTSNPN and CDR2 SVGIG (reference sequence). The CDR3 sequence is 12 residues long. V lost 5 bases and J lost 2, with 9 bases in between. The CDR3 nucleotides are TGTGCCTGGGGACAACCCAACACTGAAGCTTTCTTT. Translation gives CAWGQPNTEAFF.

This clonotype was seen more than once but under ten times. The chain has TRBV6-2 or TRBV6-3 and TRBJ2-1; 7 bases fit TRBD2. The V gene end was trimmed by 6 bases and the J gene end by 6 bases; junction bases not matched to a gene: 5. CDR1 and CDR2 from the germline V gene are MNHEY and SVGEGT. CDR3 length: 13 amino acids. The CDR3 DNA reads TGTGCCAGCAGAACTAGCGTTAGCAATGAGCAGTTCTTC. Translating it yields CASRTSVSNEQFF.